Sequencing of this T cell receptor beta chain was carried out in a study of blood T cell repertoires in COVID-19. Study overall: Samples of COVID-19 (acute and convalescent) were obtained from the United States, Italy and Spain. PBMCs, B-cell-depleted T cells, or T cells provided the cDNA or gDNA that made up the material.

Seattle patients were enrolled during active infection and followed longitudinally. This CDR3 is built from 14 residues. Germline CDR1 reads SGHAT; CDR2 reads FQNNGV. Trimming removed 4 bases at V and 7 bases at J, with 16 bases between. In the authors' workflow: The assay estimated nucleated cells by amplifying reference gene primers. Using immunoSEQ multiplex PCR, the repertoire was profiled, and TCRdb retains in-frame clones only, with some absent. The D gene and trimming were derived from the DNA, and the V and J assignments and clone size from that table. The sample has around 330,000 clones, roughly 88% seen once.

Sequences were obtained from peripheral blood. This receptor was identified in a woman aged 30 to 39 with COVID-19, enrolled during active disease. The chain carries TRBV11-2 and TRBJ1-1; no definite D call. The CDR3 coding sequence is TGTGCCAGCAGCTACGGTTCCGGGGTTGGTGAAGCTTTCTTT. Translation gives CASSYGSGVGEAFF.